This T cell receptor beta chain was observed in a study of cytomegalovirus exposure and HLA in healthy donors. Looked up from germline, CDR1 is SGDLS and CDR2 is YYNGEE. Deletions cut 0 bases from V and 1 base from J, with 7 bases between. CDR3 length: 15 amino acids. Study-wide results and caveats: In vitro assays verified that a few CMV-associated chains recognized CMV antigens specifically.

A remark on this clone: No antigen is known for it.

The repertoire was sequenced with immunoSEQ multiplex PCR; TCRdb's copy has only in-frame clones and lacks some. The table records 250,000 to 350,000 clones, roughly 90% of them present only once. The sample was PBMCs. The genes are TRBV9 and TRBJ2-2; D perhaps matches TRBD2 (5 bases). The clonotype originates from a woman aged 18-35 years in good health and CMV-seronegative. The CDR3 loop is CASSVEDLNTGELFF. CDR3 bases: TGTGCCAGCAGCGTAGAGGACTTGAACACCGGGGAGCTGTTTTTT. The whole variable domain, remainder taken from reference TRBV9 and TRBJ2-2, is DSGVTQTPKHLITATGQRVTLRCSPRSGDLSVYWYQQSLDQGLQFLIQYYNGEERAKGNILERFSAQQFPDLHSELNLSSLELGDSALYFCASSVEDLNTGELFFGEGSRLTVL.